This record covers a single T cell receptor (beta chain). As yet, its antigen is unknown. The sample belongs to a study of cytomegalovirus exposure and HLA in healthy donors. Study-wide results and caveats: Common viral pathogens (according to a later analysis) appeared linked to several of the most significant clusters. Researchers reported in a later analysis that a missense DCLRE1C variant was tied to TCR beta V- and J-gene trimming. Reported performance of the classifier showed diagnosis of cytomegalovirus status with high specificity and sensitivity. After further analysis at a later stage, around 17,000 TCR beta sequences were associated with HLA alleles at 0.05 false discovery rate.

PCR involved 60 Vbeta and 13 Jbeta primers. Generated by immunoSEQ multiplex PCR, the TCRdb table keeps only in-frame clones and is missing some. The sample yields about 200,000 clones, approximately 70% seen once. Germline values: CDR1 SGHVS, CDR2 FNYEAQ. V was clipped by 1 base and J by 4 bases; unmatched bases: 0. The CDR3 sequence is 13 residues long. The chain employs TRBV7-6 and TRBJ1-1, with 7 bases matching TRBD1. This clonotype was obtained from a woman aged 30 to 39 in good health and CMV-seronegative. The sample taken for sequencing was PBMCs. The CDR3 DNA follows: TGTGCCAGCAGCTTAGGACAGGGCACTGAAGCTTTCTTT. This sequence encodes CASSLGQGTEAFF.